This TCR beta chain was sequenced for a study of T cells in Graves' hyperthyroidism and ophthalmopathy. Study details: Any treatment followed the collection of peripheral blood at initial diagnosis.

From germline, CDR1 is SEHNR and CDR2 FQNEAQ (reference sequence). The length of the CDR3 is 15 residues. V lost 5 bases and J lost 0; bases outside the gene matches: 2. Patients aged 18 to 65 had newly diagnosed hyperthyroidism lasting under 2 months. Those patients with uncontrolled infection, other autoimmune disease, pregnancy or lactation were excluded. Fresh peripheral blood, 7.5 to 10 ml of it, supplied the PBMCs. What was amplified from RNA transcripts were TCR beta CDR3 regions. HTBI primers were employed in a first-round RT-PCR of the TCR CDR3. TCRdb re-called the multiplex PCR reads through MiXCR, storing one row per CDR3 protein. Of 700,000 or so distinct CDR3 sequences listed, about 16% are singletons. This clonotype was picked up many times.

The sequenced material came from blood. This TCR was recovered from a man aged 18 to 29 with Graves' hyperthyroidism. The chain combines TRBV7-9 with TRBJ2-7, with TRBD1 matching 12 bases. The CDR3 loop is CASSRDRGRSYEQYF. The CDR3 bases are TGTGCCAGCAGCAGGGACAGGGGGCGCTCCTACGAGCAGTACTTC.